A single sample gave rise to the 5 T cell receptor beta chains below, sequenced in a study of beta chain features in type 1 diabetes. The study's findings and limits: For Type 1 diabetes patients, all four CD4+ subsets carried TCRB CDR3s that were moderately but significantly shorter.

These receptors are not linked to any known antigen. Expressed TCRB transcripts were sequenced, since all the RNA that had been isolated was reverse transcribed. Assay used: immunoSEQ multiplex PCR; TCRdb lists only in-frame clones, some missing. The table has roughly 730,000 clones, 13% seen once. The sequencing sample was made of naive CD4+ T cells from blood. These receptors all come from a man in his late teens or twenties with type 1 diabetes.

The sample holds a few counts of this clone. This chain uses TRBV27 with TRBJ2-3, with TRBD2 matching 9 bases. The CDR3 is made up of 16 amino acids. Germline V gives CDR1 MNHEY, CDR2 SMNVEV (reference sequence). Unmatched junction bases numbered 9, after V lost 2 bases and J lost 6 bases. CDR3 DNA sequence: TGTGCCAGCAGTTTAAATGCGGGGGGGACCCCGGATACGCAGTATTTT. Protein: CASSLNAGGTPDTQYF.

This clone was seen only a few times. CDR3 amino acids: CASSGQGQGSGYTF. In DNA, the CDR3 is TGTGCCAGTAGTGGGCAGGGACAGGGAAGTGGCTACACCTTC. V is TRBV19 and J is TRBJ1-2, with 9 bases matching TRBD1. The CDR3 length is 14 residues. Trimming at V came to 5 bases and at J to 7 bases, leaving 8 bases not matched to a gene. Germline assignment: CDR1 LNHDA and CDR2 SQIVND (reference sequence).

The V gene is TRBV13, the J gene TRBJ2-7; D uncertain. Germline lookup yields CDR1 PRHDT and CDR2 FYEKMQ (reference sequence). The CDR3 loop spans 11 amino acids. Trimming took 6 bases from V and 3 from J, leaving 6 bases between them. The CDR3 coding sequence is TGTGCCAGCAGTCGACTCTACGAGCAGTACTTC. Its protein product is CASSRLYEQYF.

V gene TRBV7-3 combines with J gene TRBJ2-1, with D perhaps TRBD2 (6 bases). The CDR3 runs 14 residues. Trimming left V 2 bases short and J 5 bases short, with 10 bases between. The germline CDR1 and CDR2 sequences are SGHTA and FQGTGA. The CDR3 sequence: CASSLSRGNNEQFF. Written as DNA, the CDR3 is TGTGCCAGCAGCTTATCGCGGGGAAACAATGAGCAGTTCTTC.

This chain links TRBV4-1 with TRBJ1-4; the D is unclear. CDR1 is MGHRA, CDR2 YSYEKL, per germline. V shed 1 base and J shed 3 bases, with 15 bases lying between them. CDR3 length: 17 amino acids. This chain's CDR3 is CASSQAYPDVANEKLFF. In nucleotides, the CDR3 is TGCGCCAGCAGCCAAGCGTACCCCGACGTGGCTAATGAAAAACTGTTTTTT.